The 32 T cell receptor beta chains given below trace back to one sample, sequenced in a study of beta chain features in type 1 diabetes. The investigators reverse transcribed all of the isolated RNA, so they sequenced expressed TCRB transcripts. The method was immunoSEQ multiplex PCR; TCRdb's version includes in-frame clones alone and lacks a portion of them. The repertoire holds about 140,000 clones, with approximately 9.8% as singletons. The source material was central memory CD4+ T cells from blood. These receptors originate from a woman aged 40 to 50 in good health.

The table lists this clone with many counts. The sample contains more than one DNA sequence encoding this CDR3. This rearrangement joins TRBV7-2 to TRBJ2-7; no reliable D call. V lost 5 bases and J lost 0, with 5 bases in between. The CDR3 is 12 residues long. In germline, CDR1 is SGHTA, CDR2 FQGNSA. The CDR3 coding sequence is TGTGCCAGCAGCCTCAGCTCCTACGAGCAGTACTTC. Translation gives CASSLSSYEQYF.

The rearrangement uses TRBV7-8 and TRBJ2-5, with 11 nucleotides matching TRBD2. After removal of 4 bases from V and 4 bases from J, the junction contained 11 bases not matched to a gene. The CDR3 spans 17 residues. Per the germline V gene, CDR1 is SGHVS and CDR2 is FQNEAQ. As DNA, the CDR3 is TGTGCCAGCAGCTCCCCCCTCTCTGGACTAGCGGGAGAGACCCAGTACTTC. It encodes CASSSPLSGLAGETQYF.

A few counts support this clone. The chain combines TRBV5-1 with TRBJ2-3, with no clear D. Per the germline V gene, CDR1 is SGHRS and CDR2 is YFSETQ. Trimming shortened V by 3 bases and J by 6 bases, and 8 bases separated the two germline ends. The CDR3 consists of 12 residues. As DNA, the CDR3 is TGCGCCAGCAGCTCCAACATGGATACGCAGTATTTT. Its protein product is CASSSNMDTQYF.

This clone was observed a few times. This chain connects TRBV11-2 to TRBJ2-5, with TRBD1 matching over 10 bases. Germline loops: CDR1 SGHAT, CDR2 FQNNGV. This CDR3 comprises 15 residues. With V trimmed by 1 base and J by 7 bases, 6 bases remained unmatched. CDR3 residues: CASSLATGQGGTQYF. CDR3 bases: TGTGCCAGCAGCTTAGCGACTGGACAGGGGGGGACCCAGTACTTC.

This clone showed up just a few times. The chain uses TRBV7-6 and TRBJ2-5; 9 bases map to TRBD2. The germline CDR1 and CDR2 sequences are SGHVS and FNYEAQ. The CDR3 is 16 amino acids. Trimming removed 3 bases from V and 4 bases from J; junction bases left unmatched: 9. The DNA for the CDR3 is TGTGCCAGCAGCTTGGGAGCGGGGGGCTCAGTAGAGACCCAGTACTTC. Protein sequence: CASSLGAGGSVETQYF.

This clone showed up just a few times. The rearrangement joins TRBV6-5 to TRBJ1-6; the D is unclear. V was pared by 4 bases and J by 0 bases, with 10 bases between. Germline V CDR1 and CDR2: MNHEY, SVGAGI. This CDR3 is 16 amino acids long. CDR3: CASSFSRRSYNSPLHF. The CDR3 nucleotides read TGTGCCAGCAGTTTTTCCCGTCGCTCCTATAATTCACCCCTCCACTTT.

CDR3 sequence: CSASRTGGHEQYF. The CDR3, as DNA: TGCAGCGCCAGCCGGACAGGGGGTCACGAGCAGTACTTC. J is TRBJ2-7 and V is TRBV29-1; 10 bases align to TRBD1. CDR1 SQVTM and CDR2 ANQGSEA come from the germline V gene. The CDR3 runs to 13 residues. Trimming cost V 7 bases and J 5 bases; bases outside gene matches: 8.

This chain uses TRBV5-1 with TRBJ2-5; 14 bases agree with TRBD2. The germline gives CDR1 SGHRS, CDR2 YFSETQ. V gave up 3 bases and J gave up 2 bases; unmatched junction bases: 3. This CDR3 comprises 16 residues. CDR3 loop: CASSWGTSGGQETQYF. In nucleotides, the CDR3 is TGCGCCAGCAGCTGGGGGACTAGCGGGGGACAAGAGACCCAGTACTTC.

V gene TRBV27 combines with J gene TRBJ2-1, with a tentative D call TRBD1 (6 bases). Germline V lookup: CDR1 MNHEY, CDR2 SMNVEV (reference sequence). This CDR3 spans 13 amino acids. V was pared by 10 bases and J by 4 bases, with 14 bases between. For the CDR3, the DNA is TGTGCCACCGGGACAAACGGATACAATGAGCAGTTCTTC. Translating it yields CATGTNGYNEQFF.

This chain's CDR3 is CASSPPGQAYEKLFF. The CDR3 DNA reads as TGTGCCAGCTCACCACCGGGGCAAGCATATGAAAAACTGTTTTTT. The chain employs TRBV18 and TRBJ1-4; a possible D gene is TRBD1 (5 bases). V lost 0 bases, J lost 6 bases, and 11 bases lay in between. The CDR3 extends over 15 amino acids. The germline gives CDR1 KGHSH, CDR2 LQKENI.

V usage is TRBV12-5 and J usage is TRBJ2-7, with a tentative D call TRBD1 (5 bases). CDR1 is LGHNT and CDR2 is FRNRAP in the germline V gene. Trimming pared 0 bases from V and 6 bases from J, leaving 15 bases between. The CDR3 length is 15 residues. This CDR3 reads CASGLVLQGLGEQYF. CDR3 DNA: TGTGCTAGTGGTTTGGTACTTCAGGGCTTGGGCGAGCAGTACTTC.

This clone showed up just a few times. The rearrangement links TRBV11-2 to TRBJ2-7; 8 positions agree with TRBD2. Unmatched junction bases numbered 8, after V lost 5 bases and J lost 5 bases. The CDR3 is made up of 14 amino acids. Germline assignment: CDR1 SGHAT and CDR2 FQNNGV. Here the CDR3 reads CASSPRTSRHEQYF. In DNA, the CDR3 is TGTGCCAGCAGCCCCCGGACTAGCCGCCACGAGCAGTACTTC.

The V gene is TRBV10-1, the J gene TRBJ2-1, with TRBD2 matching over 7 bases. V gave up 0 bases and J gave up 6 bases; unmatched junction bases: 5. The germline V gene encodes CDR1 WNHNN and CDR2 SYGVQD (reference sequence). The CDR3 spans 15 residues. The CDR3: CASSESAAGINEQFF. The CDR3 nucleotides read TGCGCCAGCAGTGAGTCGGCAGCGGGGATCAATGAGCAGTTCTTC.

Only a few counts were recorded for this clone. The chain carries TRBV14 and TRBJ2-2, with 9 bases matching TRBD2. CDR1 SGHDN and CDR2 FVKESK come from the germline V gene. V gave up 3 bases and J gave up 9 bases; unmatched junction bases: 8. CDR3 size: 15 residues. Here the CDR3 reads CASSHLGLAGWELFF. The CDR3 DNA reads TGTGCCAGCAGCCACCTGGGACTAGCCGGCTGGGAGCTGTTTTTT.

This clone was seen at least ten times. The chain carries TRBV7-2 and TRBJ2-1, with unresolved D. Trimming pared 1 base from V and 4 bases from J, leaving 5 bases between. This CDR3 spans 13 amino acids. The V gene's germline CDR1 is SGHTA and CDR2 FQGNSA. The CDR3 DNA follows: TGTGCCAGCAGCTTAGACTATTACAATGAGCAGTTCTTC. Protein: CASSLDYYNEQFF.

The DNA of the CDR3 is TGTGCCAGCAGGGAAACTAAGGGAGGAGCTTTCTTT. Translating gives CASRETKGGAFF. The rearrangement uses TRBV6-5 and TRBJ1-1; the D is unclear. Germline V gives CDR1 MNHEY, CDR2 SVGAGI. The CDR3 covers 12 residues. Trimming took off 6 bases at V and 10 bases at J, with 15 bases between the two ends.

The chain links TRBV2 to TRBJ2-5; 10 nucleotides line up with TRBD2. CDR3 length equals 14 residues. The J segment lost 4 bases and the V segment lost 9 bases, leaving 8 bases of the junction unmatched. Germline V gives CDR1 SNHLY, CDR2 FYNNEI. CDR3 sequence: CASGSSGGRETQYF. In DNA form, the CDR3 reads TGTGCCAGTGGCTCTAGCGGGGGACGAGAGACCCAGTACTTC. Full variable domain (missing parts from reference TRBV2 and TRBJ2-5): EPEVTQTPSHQVTQMGQEVILRCVPISNHLYFYWYRQILGQKVEFLVSFYNNEISEKSEIFDDQFSVERPDGSNFTLKIRSTKLEDSAMYFCASGSSGGRETQYFGPGTRLLVL.

The chain recombines TRBV5-1 with TRBJ2-1; maybe TRBD1 (5 bases). The CDR3 runs 14 residues. The germline V gene encodes CDR1 SGHRS and CDR2 YFSETQ. V lost 0 bases, J lost 3 bases, and 7 bases lay in between. The CDR3 protein is CASSLGQNYNEQFF. The CDR3 DNA reads TGCGCCAGCAGCTTGGGACAGAACTACAATGAGCAGTTCTTC.

V and J are TRBV5-4 and TRBJ2-5; D unresolved. CDR1 is SGHNT and CDR2 is YYREEE in the germline V gene (reference sequence). V was trimmed by 0 bases and J by 1 base, leaving 7 bases between them. The CDR3 loop spans 14 amino acids. The CDR3 region is CASSLVMAQETQYF. CDR3 DNA sequence: TGTGCCAGCAGCTTGGTGATGGCCCAAGAGACCCAGTACTTC.

The table lists this clone with many counts. The V call is TRBV9, the J call TRBJ2-4; 9 positions agree with TRBD1. CDR1 is SGDLS and CDR2 is YYNGEE in the germline V gene. J gave up 7 bases and V 4 bases, and 3 bases lay outside the gene matches. The CDR3 has 13 residues. The CDR3 DNA sequence: TGTGCCAGCAGCCCGGGGACAGGGAACATTCAGTACTTC. This sequence encodes CASSPGTGNIQYF.

This chain connects TRBV5-6 to TRBJ1-1; 9 bases match TRBD1. From germline, CDR1 is SGHDT and CDR2 YYEEEE. This CDR3 has 13 amino acids. J was trimmed by 0 bases and V by 7 bases; bases with no gene match: 1. The CDR3: CASGDRVNTEAFF. Here the CDR3 DNA reads TGTGCCAGCGGGGACAGGGTGAACACTGAAGCTTTCTTT.

This clone was seen a few times. The chain recombines TRBV19 with TRBJ1-2; the D is unclear. Germline assignment: CDR1 LNHDA and CDR2 SQIVND (reference sequence). This CDR3 comprises 13 residues. The V gene lost 6 bases and the J gene lost 7 bases, with 15 bases spanning the gap. CDR3 in amino acids: CASSRDKVSGYTF. The CDR3 nucleotides are TGTGCCAGTAGCCGTGACAAAGTATCTGGCTACACCTTC. Variable domain in full (rest from reference TRBV19 and TRBJ1-2): DGGITQSPKYLFRKEGQNVTLSCEQNLNHDAMYWYRQDPGQGLRLIYYSQIVNDFQKGDIAEGYSVSREKKESFPLTVTSAQKNPTAFYLCASSRDKVSGYTFGSGTRLTVV.

J is TRBJ1-2 and V is TRBV18; D perhaps matches TRBD1 (6 bases). The CDR3 contains 14 residues. V was shortened by 6 bases and J by 6 bases, with 17 bases between the two germline ends. Per the germline V gene, CDR1 is KGHSH and CDR2 is LQKENI. Written as DNA, the CDR3 is TGTGCCAGCTCCCTAAATCAACAGGGAAATGGCTACACCTTC. It translates to CASSLNQQGNGYTF.

This clone showed up just a few times. This chain links TRBV12-5 with TRBJ2-5; D possibly corresponds to TRBD2 (5 bases). Trimming removed 0 bases at V and 1 base at J, with 15 bases between. The CDR3 contains 17 residues. CDR1 and CDR2 from the germline V gene are LGHNT and FRNRAP. CDR3 nucleotide sequence: TGTGCTAGTGGTTTGGTACGGCGTTCCGGGATCCAAGAGACCCAGTACTTC. Translation: CASGLVRRSGIQETQYF. Variable domain in full (rest from reference TRBV12-5 and TRBJ2-5): DARVTQTPRHKVTEMGQEVTMRCQPILGHNTVFWYRQTMMQGLELLAYFRNRAPLDDSGMPKDRFSAEMPDATLATLKIQPSEPRDSAVYFCASGLVRRSGIQETQYFGPGTRLLVL.

This clone was counted ten times or more. The CDR3: CASSSVSGGSYNEQFF. The CDR3, as DNA: TGTGCCAGCAGCTCCGTTAGCGGGGGCTCCTACAATGAGCAGTTCTTC. The chain employs TRBV7-8 and TRBJ2-1, with TRBD2 identical over 9 bases. The CDR3 runs to 16 residues. Germline CDR1 and CDR2: SGHVS and FQNEAQ. V shed 4 bases and J 0 bases; nucleotides not matched to a gene: 4.

Points on this clone: Other DNA sequences within the sample encode an identical CDR3. V and J are TRBV18 and TRBJ1-5, with D maybe TRBD1 (5 bases). The CDR3 spans 13 residues. The V end lost 4 bases, the J end lost 4 bases, and 8 bases lay between the germline ends. Germline V lookup: CDR1 KGHSH, CDR2 LQKENI. Written as DNA, the CDR3 is TGTGCCAGCTCACTTGACAGAAATCAGCCCCAGCATTTT. It specifies CASSLDRNQPQHF.

The V gene is TRBV5-1, the J gene TRBJ2-5, with 11 bases fitting TRBD2. With 2 bases clipped from V and 3 bases from J, the junction kept 6 bases outside the gene matches. Germline loops: CDR1 SGHRS, CDR2 YFSETQ. The CDR3 covers 16 residues. Here the CDR3 DNA reads TGCGCCAGCAGCTTAAGCGGTAGCGGGGGGGAAGAGACCCAGTACTTC. This encodes CASSLSGSGGEETQYF.

This chain uses TRBV29-1 with TRBJ2-5, with 9 bases matching TRBD1. Trimming cost V 7 bases and J 4 bases; bases outside gene matches: 7. The CDR3 sequence is 13 residues long. The germline V gene has CDR1 SQVTM and CDR2 ANQGSEA. The CDR3 DNA is TGCAGCGCAAAGACAGGGGGTCTAGAGACCCAGTACTTC. The encoded protein is CSAKTGGLETQYF.

This chain uses TRBV30 with TRBJ2-1, with 9 bases fitting TRBD2. This CDR3 is 15 amino acids long. After removal of 0 bases from V and 4 bases from J, the junction contained 4 bases not matched to a gene. Germline V gene sequence: CDR1 GTSNPN, CDR2 SVGIG (reference sequence). The CDR3 spells CAWSVASGDYNEQFF. Written as DNA, the CDR3 is TGTGCCTGGAGTGTAGCTAGCGGGGATTACAATGAGCAGTTCTTC.

The gene calls are TRBV7-9 and TRBJ1-1; D may be TRBD1 (5 bases). Trimming cost V 6 bases and J 12 bases, with 17 bases left between them. This CDR3 is built from 12 residues. Per germline, CDR1 SEHNR and CDR2 FQNEAQ (reference sequence). The CDR3 here is CASSSGSGITFF. Written as DNA, the CDR3 is TGTGCCAGCAGTTCAGGCTCAGGGATAACTTTCTTT.

This clone has ten or more counts. The rearrangement uses TRBV11-2 and TRBJ2-3; D may be TRBD1 (6 bases). Per germline, CDR1 SGHAT and CDR2 FQNNGV. The CDR3 is made up of 14 amino acids. V was clipped by 4 bases and J by 2 bases, with 10 bases between them. For the CDR3, the DNA is TGTGCCAGCAGCTCAGGGGTTAACACAGATACGCAGTATTTT. Translation: CASSSGVNTDTQYF.

The V call is TRBV5-1, the J call TRBJ2-1; no firm D call. CDR1 is SGHRS, CDR2 YFSETQ, per germline. The length of the CDR3 is 15 residues. V was cut by 0 bases and J by 0 bases, with 7 bases left in between. CDR3 nucleotides: TGCGCCAGCAGCTTGGAACAGAGCTCCTACAATGAGCAGTTCTTC. It codes for CASSLEQSSYNEQFF.